The 10 T cell receptor beta chains below all came from one sample that was sequenced in a study of T-cell reconstitution after alpha-beta-depleted transplantation in children. Preparing the TCRbeta library involved the use of unique molecular identifiers. A single record per CDR3 protein comes from TCRdb applying MiXCR to the PCR reads. The sample holds over 200,000 distinct CDR3 sequences; around 9.9% are singletons and the top ten take under 30%. The sample here was PBMCs, taken before TCRalphabeta/CD19-depleted stem cell transplant. These receptors were collected from a child less than two years old with acute myeloid leukemia, due to receive a stem cell transplant.

This chain joins TRBV12-5 and TRBJ1-6; perhaps TRBD1 as D (6 bases). V gave up 5 bases and J gave up 0 bases, with 14 bases separating them. Germline CDR1 LGHNT, CDR2 FRNRAP. The CDR3 has 17 residues. The CDR3 spells CASGRGTKGSYNSPLHF. The DNA for the CDR3 is TGTGCTAGTGGTAGGGGGACGAAGGGCTCCTATAATTCACCCCTCCACTTT.

This clonotype occurred many times. This chain joins TRBV29-1 and TRBJ1-2; D may be TRBD1 (6 bases). The length of the CDR3 is 16 residues. CDR1 and CDR2 (germline): SQVTM, ANQGSEA. V lost 0 bases, J lost 3 bases, and 17 bases lay in between. The CDR3 sequence: CSVEDRSDRRDYGYTF. CDR3 in DNA: TGCAGCGTTGAAGATCGAAGCGACAGGCGGGACTATGGCTACACCTTC.

Ten or more counts support this clonotype. V usage is TRBV9 and J usage is TRBJ1-5; 8 bases align to TRBD1. The length of the CDR3 is 15 residues. In germline, CDR1 is SGDLS, CDR2 YYNGEE. V lost 4 bases to trimming and J lost 0 bases; unmatched junction nucleotides: 3. The CDR3 region is CASSPGGLSNQPQHF. CDR3 in DNA: TGTGCCAGCAGCCCAGGGGGCCTTAGCAATCAGCCCCAGCATTTT.

As concerns this clonotype: One base away lies a much larger clone, so this may be a sequencing read error. The chain couples TRBV5-1 to TRBJ1-5; no definite D call. There are 16 residues in the CDR3. Germline loops: CDR1 SGHRS, CDR2 YFSETQ. The CDR3 spells CASSLDRRNSNHPQHF. CDR3 coding DNA: TGCGCCAGCAGCTTGGATCGCCGCAATAGCAATCACCCCCAGCATTTT.

This clonotype was counted at least ten times. The chain uses TRBV7-9 and TRBJ1-5; D remains unclear. Germline CDR1 and CDR2: SEHNR and FQNEAQ (reference sequence). The germline V and J ends were trimmed by 1 base and 5 bases, with 6 bases remaining between them. This CDR3 has 13 residues. CDR3 loop: CASSLGLHQPQHF. In nucleotides, the CDR3 is TGTGCCAGCAGCTTAGGTCTTCATCAGCCCCAGCATTTT.

Ten or more counts support this clonotype. The chain uses TRBV7-2 and TRBJ2-3, with D perhaps matching TRBD2 (6 bases). Germline CDR1 SGHTA, CDR2 FQGNSA. This CDR3 has 14 residues. The V end lost 1 base, the J end lost 6 bases, and 11 bases lay between the germline ends. CDR3 residues: CASSLVVGRDTQYF. The CDR3 DNA reads TGTGCCAGCAGCTTAGTTGTTGGGAGGGATACGCAGTATTTT.

The chain recombines TRBV20-1 with TRBJ1-1; TRBD1 matches 8 bases. The CDR3 extends over 13 amino acids. Germline-derived CDR1 and CDR2 are DFQATT and SNEGSKA (reference sequence). J lost 4 bases, V lost 4 bases, and 5 bases had no gene match. The CDR3 sequence is CSANTGGGTEAFF. CDR3 DNA: TGCAGTGCTAATACAGGGGGTGGCACTGAAGCTTTCTTT.

This clonotype has at least ten counts. The rearrangement uses TRBV5-6 and TRBJ2-2, with no clear D. V was shortened by 4 bases and J by 4 bases, with 8 bases between the two germline ends. Germline V gene lookup returns CDR1 SGHDT and CDR2 YYEEEE. The CDR3 is 13 amino acids. DNA of the CDR3: TGTGCCAGCAGCGACGGGCCCACCGGGGAGCTGTTTTTT. Amino acid sequence: CASSDGPTGELFF. Together with reference TRBV5-6 and TRBJ2-2, the CDR3 gives the full variable domain: DAGVTQSPTHLIKTRGQQVTLRCSPKSGHDTVSWYQQALGQGPQFIFQYYEEEERQRGNFPDRFSGHQFPNYSSELNVNALLLGDSALYLCASSDGPTGELFFGEGSRLTVL.

This clonotype was seen repeatedly, ten times or more. The chain combines TRBV3-1 with TRBJ2-1; D might be TRBD2 (5 bases). V was cut by 2 bases and J by 14 bases, with 16 bases left in between. This CDR3 region has 13 residues. Germline CDR1 is LGHDT and CDR2 is YNNKEL (reference sequence). CDR3 DNA: TGTGCCAGCAGCCAACAGACTACAGTTAAAAAGTTCTTC. Translation: CASSQQTTVKKFF.

Many counts were recorded for this clonotype. The chain uses TRBV13 and TRBJ2-3, with 14 bases matching TRBD2. Germline values: CDR1 PRHDT, CDR2 FYEKMQ (reference sequence). CDR3 length: 20 residues. V dropped 0 bases and J dropped 3; count of bases not matched to a gene: 11. The CDR3 sequence is CASSLGLGTSGRATTDTQYF. The CDR3 nucleotides read TGTGCCAGCAGCTTAGGACTCGGGACTAGCGGGAGAGCCACGACAGATACGCAGTATTTT.